The 24 T cell receptor beta chains listed next were all sequenced from one sample in a study of blood T cell repertoires in COVID-19. Generated by immunoSEQ multiplex PCR, the TCRdb table keeps only in-frame clones and is missing some. The sample records 250,000 or so clones, roughly nine tenths being singletons. Source material: PBMCs or T cells enriched from blood (not recorded which). The receptor source for this set is a woman aged 18-30 years who had recovered from COVID-19.

The genes are TRBV3-1 (or the pseudogene TRBV3-2) and TRBJ1-6, with a possible D match to TRBD1 (5 bases). This CDR3 has 16 amino acids. Per germline, CDR1 LGHDT and CDR2 YNNKEL (reference sequence). V lost 1 base and J 7 bases, leaving 14 bases between the germline ends. The DNA of the CDR3 is TGTGCCAGCAGCCAAGTGGGGGGGGTCGGCAATTCACCCCTCCACTTT. This translates into CASSQVGGVGNSPLHF.

The CDR3 DNA follows: TGTGCCAGCAGTACCGGGACAGGGTTCCACGAGCAGTACTTC. Residues: CASSTGTGFHEQYF. This rearrangement joins TRBV27 to TRBJ2-7, with TRBD1 identical over 9 bases. CDR3 length: 14 residues. V trimming: 5 bases; J trimming: 5 bases; junction bases outside the gene matches: 7. Germline V lookup: CDR1 MNHEY, CDR2 SMNVEV (reference sequence).

The gene calls are TRBV7-2 and TRBJ1-1; no definite D call. V was clipped by 1 base and J by 4 bases, with 13 bases between them. Germline V gene data show CDR1 as SGHTA and CDR2 as FQGNSA. This CDR3 comprises 15 residues. Written as DNA, the CDR3 is TGTGCCAGCAGCTTAGGACCGAGACAACTCACTGAAGCTTTCTTT. Translated, it gives CASSLGPRQLTEAFF. The full variable domain, in which reference TRBV7-2 and TRBJ1-1 provide the parts outside the CDR3, is GAGVSQSPSNKVTEKGKDVELRCDPISGHTALYWYRQSLGQGLEFLIYFQGNSAPDKSGLPSDRFSAERTGGSVSTLTIQRTQQEDSAVYLCASSLGPRQLTEAFFGQGTRLTVV.

The gene calls are TRBV6-5 and TRBJ2-2, with a tentative D call TRBD1 (5 bases). This CDR3 region has 12 residues. The germline V gene has CDR1 MNHEY and CDR2 SVGAGI. Trimming stripped 6 bases from V and 7 bases from J, with 9 bases between. DNA for the CDR3: TGTGCCAGCAGATTCGACAGCGGGGAGCTGTTTTTT. Its translation is CASRFDSGELFF.

The chain uses TRBV5-1 and TRBJ2-5, with D tentatively TRBD2 (6 bases). Germline loops: CDR1 SGHRS, CDR2 YFSETQ. This CDR3 has 14 residues. Trimming pared 4 bases from V and 1 base from J, leaving 11 bases between. The CDR3 coding sequence is TGCGCCAGCAGCCCGGGACTCTTCCAAGAGACCCAGTACTTC. This codes for CASSPGLFQETQYF.

The rearrangement links TRBV6-5 to TRBJ2-4; possibly TRBD1 for D (5 bases). The CDR3 extends over 15 amino acids. V was pared by 5 bases and J by 0 bases, with 11 bases between. The germline CDR1 and CDR2 sequences are MNHEY and SVGAGI. The chain's CDR3 is CASSRGGLAKNIQYF. CDR3 nucleotide sequence: TGTGCCAGCAGTAGGGGCGGCCTAGCCAAAAACATTCAGTACTTC.

This chain joins TRBV5-3 and TRBJ1-1; 8 bases agree with TRBD1. TRBV5-3 is given ORF status, its function remaining uncertain. Germline trimming cut 4 bases from V and 1 base from J; bases unmatched to any gene: 12. The CDR3 contains 17 residues. CDR3 protein: CARSPACGQGTNTEAFF. The CDR3 bases are TGTGCCAGAAGCCCAGCCTGCGGACAGGGCACGAACACTGAAGCTTTCTTT.

The V and J genes are TRBV29-1 and TRBJ1-3; D call uncertain. The CDR3 consists of 13 residues. Germline CDR1 and CDR2: SQVTM and ANQGSEA. V lost 4 bases to trimming and J lost 2 bases, with 9 bases between them. The CDR3 is CSVAQEAGNTIYF. The DNA of the CDR3 is TGCAGCGTTGCCCAGGAGGCTGGAAACACCATATATTTT.

Here the CDR3 reads CASSRGNGETQYF. The CDR3, as DNA: TGCGCCAGCAGCCGCGGAAATGGAGAGACCCAGTACTTC. The rearrangement uses TRBV10-2 and TRBJ2-5; no clear D. Trimming pared 6 bases from V and 4 bases from J, leaving 12 bases between. In germline, CDR1 is WSHSY, CDR2 SAAADI. This CDR3 comprises 13 residues.

The CDR3 loop reads CASSVRDSSSGNTIYF. CDR3 nucleotide sequence: TGTGCCAGCAGCGTTCGGGACAGCAGCTCTGGAAACACCATATATTTT. The chain recombines TRBV9 with TRBJ1-3; TRBD1 aligns across 7 bases. V was pared by 2 bases and J by 0 bases, with 5 bases of the junction left unmatched. The CDR3 loop spans 16 amino acids. Germline CDR1 reads SGDLS; CDR2 reads YYNGEE.

This rearrangement joins TRBV27 to TRBJ1-5; D might be TRBD1 (6 bases). The CDR3 length is 15 residues. With 4 bases removed from V and 1 base from J, the gap between germline ends came to 11 bases. Per the germline V gene, CDR1 is MNHEY and CDR2 is SMNVEV (reference sequence). The chain's CDR3 is CASSSDSLSNQPQHF. CDR3 DNA sequence: TGTGCCAGCAGTTCGGACAGTTTAAGCAATCAGCCCCAGCATTTT.

This clone appeared once. The chain combines TRBV7-8 with TRBJ2-1; 13 positions match TRBD2. The CDR3 consists of 17 residues. The V gene's germline CDR1 is SGHVS and CDR2 FQNEAQ. Trimming took 5 bases from V and 0 from J; bases not matched to a gene: 4. The CDR3 DNA follows: TGTGCCAGCAGCGCGGGACTAGCGGGGCTCTCCTACAATGAGCAGTTCTTC. Encoded protein: CASSAGLAGLSYNEQFF.

V gene TRBV4-2 combines with J gene TRBJ2-5; 11 bases agree with TRBD2. This CDR3 has 15 amino acids. Germline trimming cut 3 bases from V and 3 bases from J; bases unmatched to any gene: 3. The V gene's germline CDR1 is LGHNA and CDR2 YNFKEQ. The DNA of the CDR3 is TGTGCCAGCAGCCATCTGACTAGCGGGAAAGAGACCCAGTACTTC. It yields the protein CASSHLTSGKETQYF.

This chain links TRBV4-1 with TRBJ2-7; 12 bases map to TRBD2. With 4 bases clipped from V and 5 bases from J, the junction kept 21 bases outside the gene matches. CDR1 is MGHRA and CDR2 is YSYEKL in the germline V gene. CDR3 length: 20 amino acids. Here the CDR3 reads CASSLAAGLAGTYPLNEQYF. For the CDR3, the DNA is TGCGCCAGCAGCCTCGCTGCGGGACTAGCGGGTACTTACCCCTTAAACGAGCAGTACTTC.

The chain combines TRBV27 with TRBJ1-1, with a tentative D call TRBD1 (6 bases). V dropped 7 bases and J dropped 7 bases, with 22 bases sitting between them. The CDR3 extends over 15 amino acids. CDR1 and CDR2 from the germline V gene are MNHEY and SMNVEV (reference sequence). The CDR3 sequence: CASTLRLGAGLEAFF. CDR3 coding DNA: TGTGCCAGCACCCTGAGGCTGGGGGCCGGCCTTGAAGCTTTCTTT.

This clone was seen a few times. The J gene is TRBJ1-6, the V gene TRBV3-1 (or the pseudogene TRBV3-2); D uncertain. Germline values: CDR1 LGHDT, CDR2 YNNKEL (reference sequence). The CDR3 sequence is 13 residues long. Trimming removed 0 bases at V and 12 bases at J, with 9 bases between. This chain's CDR3 is CASSQDRMRPLHF. The CDR3, as DNA: TGTGCCAGCAGCCAAGATCGAATGAGACCCCTCCACTTT.

The rearrangement uses TRBV4-3 and TRBJ1-5, with 10 nucleotides matching TRBD1. After removal of 0 bases from V and 6 bases from J, the junction contained 8 bases not matched to a gene. The CDR3 length is 17 residues. The germline gives CDR1 LGHNA, CDR2 YSLEER. This CDR3 is CASSQDRATGGFQPQHF. DNA for the CDR3: TGCGCCAGCAGCCAAGATAGGGCGACAGGGGGCTTTCAGCCCCAGCATTTT.

The rearrangement links TRBV6-5 to TRBJ2-3; maybe TRBD2 (5 bases). Trimming pared 6 bases from V and 4 bases from J, leaving 14 bases between. Looked up from germline, CDR1 is MNHEY and CDR2 is SVGAGI. This CDR3 spans 14 amino acids. The chain's CDR3 is CASSVLTRPDTQYF. The CDR3 nucleotides are TGTGCCAGCAGCGTACTCACTAGGCCAGATACGCAGTATTTT.

CDR3 sequence reads: CASSLEDRVVEKLFF. The CDR3 DNA sequence: TGTGCCAGCAGCCTAGAAGACAGGGTTGTTGAAAAACTGTTTTTT. J is TRBJ1-4 and V is TRBV5-5, with 7 bases lining up with TRBD1. Germline CDR1 and CDR2: SGHKS and YYEKEE (reference sequence). The CDR3 contains 15 residues. V gave up 4 bases and J gave up 7 bases; unmatched junction bases: 10.

The V and J genes are TRBV27 and TRBJ1-5; 7 nucleotides match TRBD1. CDR3 length equals 13 residues. J was trimmed by 4 bases and V by 6 bases; bases with no gene match: 3. The germline V gene has CDR1 MNHEY and CDR2 SMNVEV (reference sequence). The CDR3 DNA follows: TGTGCCAGCAGGAGGGACAGTAATCAGCCCCAGCATTTT. Amino acid sequence: CASRRDSNQPQHF.

The V call is TRBV27, the J call TRBJ1-1, with 8 bases that match TRBD1. The CDR3 totals 18 residues. With 2 bases clipped from V and 6 bases from J, the junction kept 17 bases outside the gene matches. Germline V lookup: CDR1 MNHEY, CDR2 SMNVEV (reference sequence). The CDR3 region is CASSLGVREGQGVSEAFF. For the CDR3, the DNA is TGTGCCAGCAGTTTAGGGGTCAGAGAAGGACAGGGTGTCTCTGAAGCTTTCTTT.

This clone was seen once. The chain joins TRBV30 to TRBJ1-2; 7 positions agree with TRBD1. This CDR3 has 11 amino acids. V lost 6 bases to trimming and J lost 4 bases; unmatched junction nucleotides: 2. Germline V CDR1 and CDR2: GTSNPN, SVGIG (reference sequence). This CDR3 reads CACRGIYGYTF. In DNA, the CDR3 is TGTGCCTGCAGGGGGATCTATGGCTACACCTTC. Variable domain in full (rest from reference TRBV30 and TRBJ1-2): SQTIHQWPATLVQPVGSPLSLECTVEGTSNPNLYWYRQAAGRGLQLLFYSVGIGQISSEVPQNLSASRPQDRQFILSSKKLLLSDSGFYLCACRGIYGYTFGSGTRLTVV.

This chain connects TRBV10-3 to TRBJ1-1; D possibly corresponds to TRBD1 (5 bases). V lost 3 bases and J lost 10, with 12 bases in between. This CDR3 comprises 12 residues. Germline CDR1 ENHRY, CDR2 SYGVKD. The CDR3 DNA is TGTGCCATCAGTGAACAGCAGGGAGGAGCTTTCTTT. This translates into CAISEQQGGAFF.

The chain combines TRBV28 with TRBJ1-1; the match to TRBD1 covers 8 bases. The CDR3 contains 15 residues. The trim removed 5 bases at V and 6 bases at J, leaving 11 bases unmatched. Germline loops: CDR1 MDHEN, CDR2 SYDVKM. The CDR3 sequence is CASSSLRQGNPEAFF. Written as DNA, the CDR3 is TGTGCCAGCAGTAGTCTAAGACAGGGGAATCCTGAAGCTTTCTTT.